This T cell receptor (beta chain) was documented in a study of blood T cell repertoires in COVID-19 (dated by TCRdb to 2020 to 2021). Regarding the complete study: The collaborator samples originated in the United States, Italy and Spain and spanned the acute and convalescent phases of COVID-19. HLA class I and class II types, where available, came from metadata supplied by the sample provider rather than from assay-based typing. The repertoires were released in a freely available public database meant as a resource for research on the immune response to SARS-CoV-2. The sample metadata nearly always contained a de-identified subject ID, COVID-19 status, age in years and sex. The material from the prospective study consisted of cDNA or gDNA derived from T cells, B-cell-depleted T cells, or PBMCs. Samples came from the ongoing ImmuneRACE study (first 160 participants) plus 1,254 subjects from 6 global collaborators. Deeply sampled blood TCRbeta repertoires from subjects exposed to, actively infected with, or recovered from COVID-19 were included in the dataset. What the work shows at the level of the full study, not this receptor alone: The amount of clinical and demographic metadata varied by source and participant and was provided uncurated.

The table lists this clone with a count of one. Its antigen remains unidentified. Base quality data are lacking; no much larger clone is found one base away. The immunoSEQ Assay, a bias-controlled multiplex PCR, was used to amplify TCRbeta CDR3 regions from genomic DNA. Per the original workflow: The number of nucleated cells in each sample was estimated by amplification of reference gene primers within the assay. To quantify the absolute abundance of each unique TCRbeta CDR3 rearrangement, sequence reads were collapsed and filtered. For each sample, productive Simpson clonality was calculated as the square root of Simpson's diversity index over productive rearrangements. TCRdb carries this immuneACCESS record with in-frame sequences only. Its versions omit some clonotypes, under half of them owing to an unresolved V gene in the studies checked, with the rest unexplained. That table gives V, J and clone size, and the DNA gave D and trimming. In this sample the table shows 250,000 to 350,000 clones, over 75% of which occur a single time. The ten largest account for around 1.1% of the sample.

The CDR3 holds 17 amino acids from the cysteine to the phenylalanine. The DNA shown is the 51-base CDR3, in frame from base 1. In the germline V gene (reference sequence), CDR1 corresponds to MNHEY and CDR2 to SMNVEV. V and J are trimmed by 2 bases and 2 bases, and the gene matches miss 9 bases of the junction. In the prospective study, participants were about 18 to 100 years old, resided in about two dozen geographic areas of the United States, and were enrolled through a virtual design. In the prospective study, participants were assigned to cohorts based on the clinical history participants reported in a screening survey and a study questionnaire. ImmuneRACE Cohort 3 recovered participants were defined by two consecutive negative NP/OP PCR tests, healthcare professional clearance, or symptom resolution. In the prospective study, whole blood, serum and a nasopharyngeal or oropharyngeal swab were collected from each participant by mobile phlebotomists. Participants in the prospective study had the option to provide additional blood draws and questionnaires over an approximately 2-month period. Prospective study blood samples were shipped either frozen or at room temperature before DNA extraction.

The sample taken for sequencing was PBMCs or T cells enriched from blood (not recorded which). The rearranged chain carries TRBV27 and TRBJ2-7; 10 nucleotides in the junction match TRBD1. The receptor was derived from a woman aged 25 to 39 who had recovered from COVID-19. The CDR3 corresponds to CASSLEGSGTGAYEQYF. The bases are TGTGCCAGCAGTTTAGAGGGTTCCGGGACAGGGGCCTACGAGCAGTACTTC.